This entry lists 12 T cell receptor beta chains sequenced from one sample in a study of blood T cell repertoires in COVID-19. The table came from immunoSEQ multiplex PCR; TCRdb's copy has only in-frame clones and leaves some out. In the table there are roughly 170,000 clones, roughly 86% of which are singletons. Specimen: peripheral blood. These TCRs come from a man aged 40-49 years with active or convalescent COVID-19.

The V gene is TRBV24-1, the J gene TRBJ2-3, with 10 nucleotides matching TRBD1. V gave up 5 bases and J gave up 3 bases; unmatched junction bases: 1. The germline CDR1 and CDR2 sequences are KGHDR and SFDVKD. The CDR3 sequence is 14 residues long. CDR3 DNA sequence: TGTGCCACCAGTGGGACAGGGGGTACAGATACGCAGTATTTT. Translated: CATSGTGGTDTQYF.

The chain has TRBV18 and TRBJ1-2; no reliable D call. The V end lost 2 bases, the J end lost 5 bases, and 15 bases lay between the germline ends. The CDR3 extends over 15 amino acids. Per the germline V gene, CDR1 is KGHSH and CDR2 is LQKENI. CDR3 sequence (DNA): TGTGCCAGCTCACCATTGTCCGAGACTTTTTATGGCTACACCTTC. It yields the protein CASSPLSETFYGYTF.

The chain is built from TRBV5-4 and TRBJ1-2; TRBD1 agrees at 10 bases. The germline CDR1 and CDR2 sequences are SGHNT and YYREEE (reference sequence). Trimming cost V 2 bases and J 2 bases; bases outside gene matches: 9. The CDR3 is 17 residues long. This CDR3 is CASSFDRGQIRNYGYTF. In DNA, the CDR3 is TGTGCCAGCAGCTTCGACAGGGGGCAAATTCGAAACTATGGCTACACCTTC.

V and J are TRBV29-1 and TRBJ1-2; 7 nucleotides agree with TRBD1. The CDR3 is 13 residues long. V lost 6 bases, J lost 3 bases, and 7 bases stayed unmatched. Germline V gives CDR1 SQVTM, CDR2 ANQGSEA. Written as DNA, the CDR3 is TGCAGCGTGCGACAGGGCTTATACTATGGCTACACCTTC. Translating it yields CSVRQGLYYGYTF.

The genes are TRBV7-3 and TRBJ2-1, with 9 bases that match TRBD2. The germline V gene has CDR1 SGHTA and CDR2 FQGTGA. V gave up 1 base and J gave up 8 bases; unmatched junction bases: 6. The CDR3 totals 15 residues. The CDR3 loop is CASSLIAGEGDEQFF. CDR3 nucleotides: TGTGCCAGCAGCTTAATAGCGGGGGAGGGTGATGAGCAGTTCTTC. Together with reference TRBV7-3 and TRBJ2-1, the CDR3 gives the full variable domain: GAGVSQTPSNKVTEKGKYVELRCDPISGHTALYWYRQSLGQGPEFLIYFQGTGAADDSGLPNDRFFAVRPEGSVSTLKIQRTERGDSAVYLCASSLIAGEGDEQFFGPGTRLTVL.

The chain is built from TRBV9 and TRBJ2-2; D is possibly TRBD2 (6 bases). This CDR3 has 14 amino acids. Trimming pared 7 bases from V and 2 bases from J, leaving 12 bases between. Germline loops: CDR1 SGDLS, CDR2 YYNGEE. The DNA for the CDR3 is TGTGCCAGCGACCGGGGACTCAACACCGGGGAGCTGTTTTTT. Encoded protein: CASDRGLNTGELFF.

This chain connects TRBV4-1 to TRBJ1-3; D gene ambiguous. This CDR3 contains 12 residues. V lost 2 bases, J lost 4 bases, and 3 bases lay in between. CDR1 and CDR2 (germline): MGHRA, YSYEKL. CDR3 sequence: CASSQIGNTIYF. The CDR3 region has the DNA TGCGCCAGCAGCCAAATAGGAAACACCATATATTTT.

This chain connects TRBV7-9 to TRBJ2-3, with 7 bases lining up with TRBD2. J gave up 6 bases and V 1 base, and 7 bases lay outside the gene matches. Germline assignment: CDR1 SEHNR and CDR2 FQNEAQ (reference sequence). This CDR3 contains 15 residues. CDR3 residues: CASSLEGGSHDTQYF. The CDR3 DNA reads TGTGCCAGCAGCTTAGAGGGAGGGTCACACGATACGCAGTATTTT. Variable domain in full (rest from reference TRBV7-9 and TRBJ2-3): DTGVSQNPRHKITKRGQNVTFRCDPISEHNRLYWYRQTLGQGPEFLTYFQNEAQLEKSRLLSDRFSAERPKGSFSTLEIQRTEQGDSAMYLCASSLEGGSHDTQYFGPGTRLTVL.

V usage is TRBV9 and J usage is TRBJ2-1; the match to TRBD2 covers 10 bases. Per the germline V gene, CDR1 is SGDLS and CDR2 is YYNGEE. The CDR3 totals 16 residues. Losses at the gene ends were 1 base for V and 5 bases for J; bases not matched to a gene: 6. The CDR3, as DNA: TGTGCCAGCAGCGTACCGCAAACTAGCGGGGACAATGAGCAGTTCTTC. This gives the protein CASSVPQTSGDNEQFF. Together with reference TRBV9 and TRBJ2-1, the CDR3 gives the full variable domain: DSGVTQTPKHLITATGQRVTLRCSPRSGDLSVYWYQQSLDQGLQFLIQYYNGEERAKGNILERFSAQQFPDLHSELNLSSLELGDSALYFCASSVPQTSGDNEQFFGPGTRLTVL.

This clone was detected only a few times. The chain combines TRBV28 with TRBJ1-1; tentative D call: TRBD1 (6 bases). The ends were cut back, 6 bases at V and 3 bases at J, with 14 bases in the middle. The CDR3 is 14 residues long. Germline CDR1 reads MDHEN; CDR2 reads SYDVKM. The CDR3 is CASRTQGKDTEAFF. Here the CDR3 DNA reads TGTGCCAGCAGGACACAGGGTAAAGACACTGAAGCTTTCTTT.

This sequence joins TRBV21-1 and TRBJ1-5. TRBV21-1 has pseudogene status. The CDR3 has 18 amino acids. DNA of the CDR3: TGTGCCAGCAGCATTCGGGACTCCCGCAAACTCTTCAATCAGCCCCAGCATTTT. Its protein is CASSIRDSRKLFNQPQHF.

The chain couples TRBV7-8 to TRBJ1-5; D is undetermined. The V and J ends lost 3 bases and 3 bases respectively, with 12 bases between them. This CDR3 spans 15 amino acids. In germline, CDR1 is SGHVS, CDR2 FQNEAQ. CDR3 sequence: CASSFREGFNQPQHF. The CDR3 DNA is TGTGCCAGCAGCTTCCGGGAGGGTTTCAATCAGCCCCAGCATTTT.